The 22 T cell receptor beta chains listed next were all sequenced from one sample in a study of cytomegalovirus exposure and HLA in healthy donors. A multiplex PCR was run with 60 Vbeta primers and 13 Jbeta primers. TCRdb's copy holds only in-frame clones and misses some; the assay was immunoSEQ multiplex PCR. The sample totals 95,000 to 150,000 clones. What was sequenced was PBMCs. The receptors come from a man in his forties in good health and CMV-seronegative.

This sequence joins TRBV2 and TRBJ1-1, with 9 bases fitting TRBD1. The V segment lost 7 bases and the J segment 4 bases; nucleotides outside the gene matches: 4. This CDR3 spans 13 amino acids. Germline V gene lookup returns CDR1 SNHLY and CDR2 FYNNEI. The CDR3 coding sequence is TGTGCCAGCAAATTGGACAGGGGCACTGAAGCTTTCTTT. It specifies CASKLDRGTEAFF.

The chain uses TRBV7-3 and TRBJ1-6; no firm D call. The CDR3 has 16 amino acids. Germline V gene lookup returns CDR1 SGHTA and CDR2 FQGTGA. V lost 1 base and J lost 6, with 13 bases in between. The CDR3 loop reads CASSLSGSPSNSPLHF. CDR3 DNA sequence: TGTGCCAGCAGCTTAAGCGGGTCCCCCTCTAATTCACCCCTCCACTTT.

CDR3 residues: CASSRDTGELFF. DNA of the CDR3: TGTGCCAGCAGCCGAGACACCGGGGAGCTGTTTTTT. This chain uses TRBV11-3 with TRBJ2-2, with unresolved D. The germline gives CDR1 SGHNT, CDR2 YENEEA. V was shortened by 5 bases and J by 3 bases, with 4 bases between the two germline ends. The CDR3 runs 12 residues.

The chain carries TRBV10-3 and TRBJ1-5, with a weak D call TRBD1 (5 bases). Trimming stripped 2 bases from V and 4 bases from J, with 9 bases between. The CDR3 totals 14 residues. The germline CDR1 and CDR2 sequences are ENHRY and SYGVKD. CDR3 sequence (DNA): TGTGCCATCAGTGAGATAGCAGGGAATCAGCCCCAGCATTTT. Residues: CAISEIAGNQPQHF.

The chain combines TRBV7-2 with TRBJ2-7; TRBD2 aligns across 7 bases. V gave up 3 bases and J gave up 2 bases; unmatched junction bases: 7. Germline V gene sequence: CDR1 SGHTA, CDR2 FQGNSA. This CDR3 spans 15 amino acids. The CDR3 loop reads CASSFGLVKTYEQYF. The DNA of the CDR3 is TGTGCCAGCAGCTTCGGACTAGTCAAAACCTACGAGCAGTACTTC. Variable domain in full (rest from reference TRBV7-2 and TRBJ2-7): GAGVSQSPSNKVTEKGKDVELRCDPISGHTALYWYRQSLGQGLEFLIYFQGNSAPDKSGLPSDRFSAERTGGSVSTLTIQRTQQEDSAVYLCASSFGLVKTYEQYFGPGTRLTVT.

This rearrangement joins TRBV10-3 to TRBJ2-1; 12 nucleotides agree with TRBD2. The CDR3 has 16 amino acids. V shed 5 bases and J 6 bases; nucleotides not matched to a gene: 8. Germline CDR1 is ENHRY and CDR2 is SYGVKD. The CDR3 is CAISSSLAGGPNEQFF. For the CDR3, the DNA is TGTGCCATCAGTTCAAGCCTAGCGGGAGGGCCCAATGAGCAGTTCTTC.

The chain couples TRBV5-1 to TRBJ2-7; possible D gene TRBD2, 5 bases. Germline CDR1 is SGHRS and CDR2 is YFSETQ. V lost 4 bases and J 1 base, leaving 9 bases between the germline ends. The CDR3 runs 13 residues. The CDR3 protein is CASSDPGSYEQYF. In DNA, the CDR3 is TGCGCCAGCAGCGACCCGGGGTCCTACGAGCAGTACTTC.

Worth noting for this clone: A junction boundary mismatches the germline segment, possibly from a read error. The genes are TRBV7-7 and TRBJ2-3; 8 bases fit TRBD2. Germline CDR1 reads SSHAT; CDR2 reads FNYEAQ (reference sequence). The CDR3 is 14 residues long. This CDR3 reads CASSLAGRRDTQYF. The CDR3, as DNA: TGTGCTAGCAGCTTAGCGGGGAGAAGAGATACGCAGTATTTT.

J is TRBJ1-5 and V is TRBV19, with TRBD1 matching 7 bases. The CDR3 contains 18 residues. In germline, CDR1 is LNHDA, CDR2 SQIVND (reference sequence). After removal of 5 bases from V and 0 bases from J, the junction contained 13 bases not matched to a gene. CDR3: CASSYPRTGLYSNQPQHF. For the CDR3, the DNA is TGTGCCAGTAGTTATCCACGGACAGGCCTTTATAGCAATCAGCCCCAGCATTTT.

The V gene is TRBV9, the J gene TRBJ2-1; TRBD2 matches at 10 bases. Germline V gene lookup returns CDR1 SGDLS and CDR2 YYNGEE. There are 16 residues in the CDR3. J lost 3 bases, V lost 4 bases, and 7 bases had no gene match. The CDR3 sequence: CASSPQREGDYNEQFF. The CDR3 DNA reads TGTGCCAGCAGCCCTCAGCGGGAGGGGGACTACAATGAGCAGTTCTTC.

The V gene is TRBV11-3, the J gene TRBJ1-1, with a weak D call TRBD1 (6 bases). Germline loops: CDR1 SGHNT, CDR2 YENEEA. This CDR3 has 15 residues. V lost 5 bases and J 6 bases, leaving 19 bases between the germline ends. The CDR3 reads CASSPLVGDTPEAFF. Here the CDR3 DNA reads TGTGCCAGCAGCCCCCTAGTGGGGGACACGCCTGAAGCTTTCTTT.

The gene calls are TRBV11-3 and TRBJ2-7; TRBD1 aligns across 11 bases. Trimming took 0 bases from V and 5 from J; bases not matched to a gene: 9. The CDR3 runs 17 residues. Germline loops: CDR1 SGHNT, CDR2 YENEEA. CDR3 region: CASSLDLGRTGGHEQYF. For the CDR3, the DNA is TGTGCCAGCAGCTTAGATCTGGGTAGGACAGGGGGCCACGAGCAGTACTTC.

The CDR3 is CASSLVESGAGGEQFF. CDR3 sequence (DNA): TGTGCCAGCAGCTTAGTTGAATCGGGAGCAGGAGGAGAGCAGTTCTTC. The V call is TRBV7-6, the J call TRBJ2-1, with a weak D call TRBD2 (6 bases). The length of the CDR3 is 16 residues. The germline CDR1 and CDR2 sequences are SGHVS and FNYEAQ. Trimming left V 1 base short and J 10 bases short, with 20 bases between.

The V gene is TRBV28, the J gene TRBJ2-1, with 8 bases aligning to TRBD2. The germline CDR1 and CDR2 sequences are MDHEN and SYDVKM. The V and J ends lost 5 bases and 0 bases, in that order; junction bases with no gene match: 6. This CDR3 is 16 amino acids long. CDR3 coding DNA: TGTGCCAGCAGTAAGCCCGGGACTAGCTCCTACAATGAGCAGTTCTTC. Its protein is CASSKPGTSSYNEQFF.

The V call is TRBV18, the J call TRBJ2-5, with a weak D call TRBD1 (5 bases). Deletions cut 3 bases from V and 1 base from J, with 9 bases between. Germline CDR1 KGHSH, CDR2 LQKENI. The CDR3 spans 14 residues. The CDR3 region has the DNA TGTGCCAGCTCACCCAGACAGCTCCAAGAGACCCAGTACTTC. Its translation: CASSPRQLQETQYF.

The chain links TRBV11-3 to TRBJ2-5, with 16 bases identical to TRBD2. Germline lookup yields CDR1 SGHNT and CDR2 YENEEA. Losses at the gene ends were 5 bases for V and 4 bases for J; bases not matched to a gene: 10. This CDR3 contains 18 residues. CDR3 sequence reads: CASSPPGLAGGPRETQYF. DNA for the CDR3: TGTGCCAGCAGCCCCCCGGGACTAGCGGGAGGGCCACGAGAGACCCAGTACTTC.

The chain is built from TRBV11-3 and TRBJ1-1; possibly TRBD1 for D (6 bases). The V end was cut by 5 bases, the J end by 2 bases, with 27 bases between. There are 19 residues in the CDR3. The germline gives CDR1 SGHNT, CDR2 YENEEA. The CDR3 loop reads CASSPRGRTIHLVNTEAFF. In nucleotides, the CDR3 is TGTGCCAGCAGCCCCAGGGGCAGGACAATACACCTCGTTAACACTGAAGCTTTCTTT.

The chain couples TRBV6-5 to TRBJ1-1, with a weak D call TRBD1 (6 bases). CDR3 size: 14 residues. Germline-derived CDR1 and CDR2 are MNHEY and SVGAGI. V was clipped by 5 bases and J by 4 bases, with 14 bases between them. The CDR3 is CASSEQGIGTEAFF. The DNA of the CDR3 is TGTGCCAGCAGTGAACAGGGTATAGGCACTGAAGCTTTCTTT.

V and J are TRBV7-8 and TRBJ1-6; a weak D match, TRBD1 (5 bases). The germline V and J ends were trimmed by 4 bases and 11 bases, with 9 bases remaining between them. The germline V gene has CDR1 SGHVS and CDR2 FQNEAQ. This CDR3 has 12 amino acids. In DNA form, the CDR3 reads TGTGCCAGCAGCTCGGACACGACACCCCTCCACTTT. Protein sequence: CASSSDTTPLHF. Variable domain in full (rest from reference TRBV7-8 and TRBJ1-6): GAGVSQSPRYKVAKRGQDVALRCDPISGHVSLFWYQQALGQGPEFLTYFQNEAQLDKSGLPSDRFFAERPEGSVSTLKIQRTQQEDSAVYLCASSSDTTPLHFGNGTRLTVT.

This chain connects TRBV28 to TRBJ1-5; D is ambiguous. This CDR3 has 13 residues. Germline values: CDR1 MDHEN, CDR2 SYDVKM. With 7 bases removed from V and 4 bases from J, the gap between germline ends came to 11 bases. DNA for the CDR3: TGTGCCAGCAAGTACAGAGGGAATCAGCCCCAGCATTTT. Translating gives CASKYRGNQPQHF.

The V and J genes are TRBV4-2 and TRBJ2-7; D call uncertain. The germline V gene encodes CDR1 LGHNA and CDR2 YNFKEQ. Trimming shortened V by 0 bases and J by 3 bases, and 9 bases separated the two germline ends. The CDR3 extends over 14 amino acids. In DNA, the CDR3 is TGTGCCAGCAGCCAAGAATACAGATACTACGAGCAGTACTTC. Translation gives CASSQEYRYYEQYF.

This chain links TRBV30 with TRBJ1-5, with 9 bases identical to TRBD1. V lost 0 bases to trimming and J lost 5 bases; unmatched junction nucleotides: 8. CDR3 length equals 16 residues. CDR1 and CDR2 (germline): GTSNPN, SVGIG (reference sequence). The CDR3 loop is CAWSVVGQGRDQPQHF. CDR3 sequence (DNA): TGTGCCTGGAGTGTAGTGGGACAGGGAAGGGATCAGCCCCAGCATTTT. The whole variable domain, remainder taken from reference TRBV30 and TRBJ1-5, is SQTIHQWPATLVQPVGSPLSLECTVEGTSNPNLYWYRQAAGRGLQLLFYSVGIGQISSEVPQNLSASRPQDRQFILSSKKLLLSDSGFYLCAWSVVGQGRDQPQHFGDGTRLSIL.